The 20 T cell receptor beta chains given below trace back to one sample, sequenced in a study of beta chain features in type 1 diabetes. TCRB transcripts that were expressed got sequenced, as all of the isolated RNA had been reverse transcribed. This table comes from immunoSEQ multiplex PCR, and its TCRdb copy is limited to in-frame clones, with some not included. Of 810,000 or so clones detected, 15% to 20% appear once; the ten largest clones hold 0.023%. Input material: naive CD4+ T cells from blood. These receptors were taken from a woman younger than 35 in good health.

The DNA for the CDR3 is TGTGCCAGCAGCCCAAGTCTGCGAGCGAACACTGAAGCTTTCTTT. This sequence encodes CASSPSLRANTEAFF. The genes are TRBV7-9 and TRBJ1-1; D gene uncertain. Germline loops: CDR1 SEHNR, CDR2 FQNEAQ (reference sequence). CDR3 length: 15 residues. V was shortened by 5 bases and J by 1 base, with 14 bases between the two germline ends.

The V gene is TRBV5-6, the J gene TRBJ2-2; TRBD2 might be the D (5 bases). The length of the CDR3 is 16 residues. Germline CDR1 is SGHDT and CDR2 is YYEEEE. V was pared by 1 base and J by 0 bases, with 10 bases between. CDR3 DNA: TGTGCCAGCAGCTTGTTCCGGGGAACGAACACCGGGGAGCTGTTTTTT. This codes for CASSLFRGTNTGELFF.

Concerning this clone itself: Germline is not matched at one junction end, which may reflect a read error. The sample contains more than one DNA sequence encoding this CDR3. This chain links TRBV7-2 with TRBJ2-3; D unclear. Germline V gives CDR1 SGHTA, CDR2 FQGNSA. The CDR3 has 12 amino acids. The CDR3 region has the DNA TGCGCCAGCAGCCTGGATAGGGATACGCAGTATTTT. Residues: CASSLDRDTQYF.

V and J are TRBV5-4 and TRBJ2-1, with 8 positions matching TRBD2. Germline V lookup: CDR1 SGHNT, CDR2 YYREEE (reference sequence). CDR3 length equals 14 residues. After removal of 6 bases from V and 12 bases from J, the junction contained 14 bases not matched to a gene. The CDR3 DNA reads as TGTGCCAGCACCTTCGGACCTTCTCGGGAGGGGCAGTTCTTC. It codes for CASTFGPSREGQFF.

The table lists this clone with a few counts. This chain joins TRBV5-1 and TRBJ2-2, with TRBD2 matching over 11 bases. The CDR3 has 16 residues. Germline V gene sequence: CDR1 SGHRS, CDR2 YFSETQ. Trimming removed 4 bases from V and 3 bases from J; junction bases left unmatched: 5. CDR3 bases: TGCGCCAGCAGCAAGAGACTAGCGGGACACACCGGGGAGCTGTTTTTT. Translating gives CASSKRLAGHTGELFF.

The genes are TRBV18 and TRBJ1-5; perhaps TRBD1 as D (5 bases). Germline lookup yields CDR1 KGHSH and CDR2 LQKENI. This CDR3 region has 16 residues. V was pared by 3 bases and J by 0 bases, with 12 bases between. DNA for the CDR3: TGTGCCAGCTCACCGCCAACGGACACTAGCAATCAGCCCCAGCATTTT. Protein sequence: CASSPPTDTSNQPQHF.

The chain joins TRBV6-5 to TRBJ2-2; TRBD1 is a possible D gene (6 bases). The V gene's germline CDR1 is MNHEY and CDR2 SVGAGI. CDR3 length: 16 residues. Deletions cut 3 bases from V and 1 base from J, with 12 bases between. CDR3 in DNA: TGTGCCAGCAGTTATATTACAGGGAGGAACACCGGGGAGCTGTTTTTT. Its protein is CASSYITGRNTGELFF.

This clone was seen only a few times. V usage is TRBV19 and J usage is TRBJ2-7, with 10 bases aligning to TRBD1. This CDR3 is 13 amino acids long. After removal of 6 bases from V and 6 bases from J, the junction contained 5 bases not matched to a gene. CDR1 and CDR2 (germline): LNHDA, SQIVND (reference sequence). Written as DNA, the CDR3 is TGTGCCAGTAGCCGGGACAGGGGAAGCGAGCAGTACTTC. This translates into CASSRDRGSEQYF.

The chain is built from TRBV10-3 and TRBJ2-6; either TRBD1 or TRBD2 may fit D (5 bases each). CDR1 and CDR2 (germline): ENHRY, SYGVKD. The CDR3 spans 17 residues. V gave up 3 bases and J gave up 0 bases, with 12 bases separating them. CDR3 sequence: CAISERHGGSGANVLTF. DNA of the CDR3: TGTGCCATCAGTGAACGGCATGGGGGCTCTGGGGCCAACGTCCTGACTTTC.

V usage is TRBV4-2 and J usage is TRBJ2-5; D is possibly TRBD1 or TRBD2 (5 bases each). V lost 1 base and J 7 bases, leaving 10 bases between the germline ends. The CDR3 sequence is 13 residues long. From germline, CDR1 is LGHNA and CDR2 YNFKEQ. This CDR3 reads CASSQGDAGTQYF. As DNA, the CDR3 is TGTGCCAGCAGCCAAGGGGACGCGGGGACCCAGTACTTC.

The gene calls are TRBV6-6 and TRBJ2-1; TRBD2 aligns across 15 bases. Germline loops: CDR1 MNHNY, CDR2 SVGAGI (reference sequence). This CDR3 contains 15 residues. The junction had 0 bases not matched to a gene; V was cut back by 2 bases and J by 7 bases. Here the CDR3 DNA reads TGTGCCAGCAGTTACGGGACTAGCGGGAGGAATGAGCAGTTCTTC. As protein: CASSYGTSGRNEQFF.

This clone has a handful of counts. The gene calls are TRBV10-3 and TRBJ2-7, with 10 nucleotides matching TRBD2. In germline, CDR1 is ENHRY, CDR2 SYGVKD. The CDR3 is made up of 13 amino acids. V shed 11 bases and J 4 bases; nucleotides not matched to a gene: 8. Written as DNA, the CDR3 is TGTGCCGTAAAGACTAGCGGGTTTTACGAGCAGTACTTC. Translating gives CAVKTSGFYEQYF.

A few counts support this clone. The chain couples TRBV7-2 to TRBJ2-1; no clear D. Trimming took off 5 bases at V and 6 bases at J, with 11 bases between the two ends. Germline-derived CDR1 and CDR2 are SGHTA and FQGNSA. CDR3 length: 13 amino acids. The CDR3 reads CASSRLASNEQFF. DNA of the CDR3: TGTGCCAGCAGCCGCCTTGCTAGCAATGAGCAGTTCTTC. Filled out from reference TRBV7-2 and TRBJ2-1, the complete variable domain reads GAGVSQSPSNKVTEKGKDVELRCDPISGHTALYWYRQSLGQGLEFLIYFQGNSAPDKSGLPSDRFSAERTGGSVSTLTIQRTQQEDSAVYLCASSRLASNEQFFGPGTRLTVL.

This chain joins TRBV10-2 and TRBJ2-1, with D uncertain. The CDR3 sequence is 15 residues long. V gave up 3 bases and J gave up 7 bases, with 16 bases separating them. Germline lookup yields CDR1 WSHSY and CDR2 SAAADI. The CDR3 reads CASSDETQSYNEQFF. Here the CDR3 DNA reads TGCGCCAGCAGTGATGAGACACAGAGTTATAATGAGCAGTTCTTC.

This clone was observed a few times. The J gene is TRBJ2-2, the V gene TRBV18, with D possibly being TRBD1 (6 bases). V lost 4 bases to trimming and J lost 5 bases, with 14 bases between them. The CDR3 is 15 residues long. In germline, CDR1 is KGHSH, CDR2 LQKENI. CDR3 bases: TGTGCCAGCTCACAGACCCGGACAGATACCGGGGAGCTGTTTTTT. The encoded protein is CASSQTRTDTGELFF.

The sample holds a few counts of this clone. This sequence joins TRBV7-9 and TRBJ2-5, with 10 nucleotides matching TRBD1. Germline V gene lookup returns CDR1 SEHNR and CDR2 FQNEAQ (reference sequence). Trimming cost V 3 bases and J 4 bases; bases outside gene matches: 5. This CDR3 is 15 amino acids long. The CDR3: CASSFDRGRGETQYF. As DNA, the CDR3 is TGTGCCAGCAGCTTCGACAGGGGGCGAGGAGAGACCCAGTACTTC. Full variable domain (outside the CDR3, taken from reference TRBV7-9 and TRBJ2-5): DTGVSQNPRHKITKRGQNVTFRCDPISEHNRLYWYRQTLGQGPEFLTYFQNEAQLEKSRLLSDRFSAERPKGSFSTLEIQRTEQGDSAMYLCASSFDRGRGETQYFGPGTRLLVL.

This clone was counted only a few times. V gene TRBV28 combines with J gene TRBJ2-5, with D perhaps given as TRBD1 or TRBD2 (5 bases each). V was cut by 5 bases and J by 3 bases, with 13 bases left in between. CDR1 and CDR2 from the germline V gene are MDHEN and SYDVKM. The CDR3 is made up of 14 amino acids. In DNA form, the CDR3 reads TGTGCCAGCAGTGCCGGGGACCTAAAAGAGACCCAGTACTTC. Translated, it gives CASSAGDLKETQYF. The complete variable domain, with remaining parts taken from reference TRBV28 and TRBJ2-5, reads DVKVTQSSRYLVKRTGEKVFLECVQDMDHENMFWYRQDPGLGLRLIYFSYDVKMKEKGDIPEGYSVSREKKERFSLILESASTNQTSMYLCASSAGDLKETQYFGPGTRLLVL.

The chain links TRBV6-1 to TRBJ2-7, with TRBD1 as a possible D gene (5 bases). Trimming pared 8 bases from V and 0 bases from J, leaving 17 bases between. The V gene's germline CDR1 is MNHNS and CDR2 SASEGT. This CDR3 spans 15 amino acids. The CDR3 DNA reads as TGTGCCAGCCAAGCAAGGGGCAAGGTCTCCTACGAGCAGTACTTC. Its protein product is CASQARGKVSYEQYF.

A note on this clone: Other DNA sequences within the sample encode an identical CDR3. V gene TRBV28 combines with J gene TRBJ2-1; D ambiguous. Germline loops: CDR1 MDHEN, CDR2 SYDVKM. V gave up 2 bases and J gave up 7 bases, with 6 bases separating them. CDR3 size: 12 residues. Written as DNA, the CDR3 is TGTGCCAGCAGTTTAGCCATTAATGAGCAGTTCTTC. Protein product: CASSLAINEQFF.

This chain uses TRBV9 with TRBJ2-7, with TRBD2 identical over 10 bases. V shed 4 bases, J shed 4 bases, and the junction held 11 bases outside the gene matches. CDR1 SGDLS and CDR2 YYNGEE come from the germline V gene. This CDR3 comprises 16 residues. As DNA, the CDR3 is TGTGCCAGCAGCCCCACCTCCGGGACTAGCGTGTACGAGCAGTACTTC. Protein product: CASSPTSGTSVYEQYF.